A selection of T cell receptor beta chains follows, all from one sample in a study of T cell responses to AZD1222 COVID-19 vaccine. The repertoire was sequenced with immunoSEQ multiplex PCR; TCRdb's copy has only in-frame clones and lacks some. Among about 130,000 clones listed, 65% to 90% were seen once. Sequencing used peripheral blood, obtained on day 0 of AZD1222 vaccination. The receptors come from an adult in good health. Each CDR3 is given with its conserved first and last residue. A D gene is named only where the DNA matches it firmly. Not every row has a clone size; where given, it reads once, few, many or a size class.

CDR3 protein: CASSLRSSGRTDTQYF
CDR3 DNA: TGCGCCAGCAGCTTGAGGTCTAGCGGACGCACAGATACGCAGTATTTT
V gene: TRBV5-1
D gene: TRBD2
clone size: .
J gene: TRBJ2-3

CDR3 protein: CSVEDRAKAFF
CDR3 DNA: TGCAGCGTTGAGGACAGGGCCAAAGCTTTCTTT
V gene: TRBV29-1
D gene: TRBD1
clone size: .
J gene: TRBJ1-1

CDR3 protein: CASSQAGTGNQPQHF
CDR3 DNA: TGTGCCAGCAGCCAAGCAGGGACAGGCAATCAGCCCCAGCATTTT
V gene: TRBV3-1/TRBV3-2
D gene: TRBD1
clone size: .
J gene: TRBJ1-5

CDR3 protein: CATDRQANNNEQFF
CDR3 DNA: TGTGCCACGGATAGACAGGCGAACAACAATGAGCAGTTCTTC
V gene: TRBV2
D gene: .
clone size: .
J gene: TRBJ2-1

CDR3 protein: CASSMQDSYEQYF
CDR3 DNA: TGTGCCAGCAGCATGCAGGACAGCTACGAGCAGTACTTC
V gene: TRBV5-6
D gene: .
clone size: .
J gene: TRBJ2-7

CDR3 protein: CASSGRGGNNQPQHF
CDR3 DNA: TGTGCCAGCAGCGGAAGGGGGGGAAACAATCAGCCCCAGCATTTT
V gene: TRBV25-1
D gene: .
clone size: .
J gene: TRBJ1-5

CDR3 protein: CASSYPITGTALTYEQYF
CDR3 DNA: TGTGCCAGCAGTTACCCTATAACCGGGACAGCGCTAACCTACGAGCAGTACTTC
V gene: TRBV6-2/TRBV6-3
D gene: TRBD1
clone size: .
J gene: TRBJ2-7

CDR3 protein: CATSENLAAGTDTQYF
CDR3 DNA: TGTGCCACCAGTGAGAACCTAGCGGCGGGCACAGATACGCAGTATTTT
V gene: TRBV24-1
D gene: TRBD2
clone size: .
J gene: TRBJ2-3

CDR3 protein: CASSRGGRNTF
CDR3 DNA: TGTGCCAGCAGCCGCGGGGGACGGAACACCTTC
V gene: TRBV28
D gene: .
clone size: .
J gene: TRBJ1-2

CDR3 protein: CASSFGQGHYGYTF
CDR3 DNA: TGTGCCAGCAGTTTCGGACAGGGTCACTATGGCTACACCTTC
V gene: TRBV28
D gene: TRBD1
clone size: .
J gene: TRBJ1-2

CDR3 protein: CASSSHAWEQYF
CDR3 DNA: TGTGCCAGCAGCTCGCACGCTTGGGAGCAGTACTTC
V gene: TRBV7-9
D gene: .
clone size: .
J gene: TRBJ2-7

CDR3 protein: CASSQALLAGTDTQYF
CDR3 DNA: TGTGCCAGCAGCCAAGCCCTTTTAGCGGGAACAGATACGCAGTATTTT
V gene: TRBV3-1/TRBV3-2
D gene: TRBD2
clone size: .
J gene: TRBJ2-3

CDR3 protein: CSVEDVAGGEQFF
CDR3 DNA: TGCAGCGTTGAAGATGTAGCGGGGGGTGAGCAGTTCTTC
V gene: TRBV29-1
D gene: TRBD2
clone size: .
J gene: TRBJ2-1

CDR3 protein: CASSQAGTGGDEQYF
CDR3 DNA: TGCGCCAGCAGCCAAGCGGGGACAGGGGGCGACGAGCAGTACTTC
V gene: TRBV4-1
D gene: TRBD1
clone size: .
J gene: TRBJ2-7

CDR3 protein: CSARLIGATF
CDR3 DNA: TGCAGTGCCCGGCTGATCGGGGCCACCTTC
V gene: TRBV20-1
D gene: .
clone size: .
J gene: TRBJ1-2

CDR3 protein: CASNTPGTTQETQYF
CDR3 DNA: TGTGCCAGCAATACCCCCGGGACAACCCAAGAGACCCAGTACTTC
V gene: TRBV28
D gene: .
clone size: .
J gene: TRBJ2-5

CDR3 protein: CASTPGGSNQPQHF
CDR3 DNA: TGTGCCAGCACCCCCGGGGGTAGCAATCAGCCCCAGCATTTT
V gene: TRBV28
D gene: .
clone size: .
J gene: TRBJ1-5

CDR3 protein: CASSPDHNQPQHF
CDR3 DNA: TGCGCCAGCAGCCCGGACCATAATCAGCCCCAGCATTTT
V gene: TRBV5-1
D gene: .
clone size: .
J gene: TRBJ1-5

CDR3 protein: CASSSPDRPGSSTF
CDR3 DNA: TGTGCCAGCAGCTCCCCGGACAGGCCAGGTTCTAGCACCTTC
V gene: TRBV7-3
D gene: TRBD1
clone size: .
J gene: TRBJ1-2

CDR3 protein: CASSLTGADEKLFF
CDR3 DNA: TGTGCCAGCAGCCTTACAGGGGCGGATGAAAAACTGTTTTTT
V gene: TRBV7-9
D gene: TRBD1
clone size: .
J gene: TRBJ1-4

CDR3 protein: CASSFRQGVPSGANVLTF
CDR3 DNA: TGTGCCAGCAGTTTCAGACAGGGGGTTCCGTCTGGGGCCAACGTCCTGACTTTC
V gene: TRBV27
D gene: TRBD1
clone size: once
J gene: TRBJ2-6

CDR3 protein: CASSWGLAANEQFF
CDR3 DNA: TGTGCCAGCAGCTGGGGACTAGCGGCTAATGAGCAGTTCTTC
V gene: TRBV7-9
D gene: TRBD2
clone size: .
J gene: TRBJ2-1

CDR3 protein: CASSWTANTEAFF
CDR3 DNA: TGTGCCAGCAGTTGGACAGCGAACACTGAAGCTTTCTTT
V gene: TRBV27
D gene: .
clone size: .
J gene: TRBJ1-1

CDR3 protein: CASSFDSLLTDTQYF
CDR3 DNA: TGTGCCAGCAGCTTCGACAGCCTACTTACAGATACGCAGTATTTT
V gene: TRBV5-4
D gene: .
clone size: .
J gene: TRBJ2-3

CDR3 protein: CASSYEEGTANYGYTF
CDR3 DNA: TGTGCCAGCAGTTATGAGGAGGGGACAGCTAACTATGGCTACACCTTC
V gene: TRBV6-2/TRBV6-3
D gene: TRBD1
clone size: .
J gene: TRBJ1-2